A selection of T cell receptor beta chains follows, all from one sample in a study of blood T cells in healthy people across ages. TCRdb itself ran the 5' RACE reads through MiXCR, one entry per CDR3 protein. The table has approximately 680,000 distinct CDR3 sequences, approximately 30% seen once. Sequences were obtained from blood. These receptor sequences come from a woman of 80 years or more in good health. The CDR3 runs from the conserved cysteine through the conserved F or W. Each record gives: clone size, V gene, CDR3 length, D gene, J gene, CDR3 DNA, CDR3 protein. A D gene is named only where the DNA matches it firmly. Size is omitted from some rows. Given values are once, few, many or a class for expanded clones.

>many|TRBV2|16|.|TRBJ2-7
TGTGCCAGCAGGTCCACGGCCAGTGATATCTCCTACGAGCAGTACTTC
CASRSTASDISYEQYF
>few|TRBV7-8|13|TRBD1|TRBJ2-1
TGTGCCAGCAGCCTTTTATCTTCGGACAGGGTTATCTTC
CASSLLSSDRVIF
>many|TRBV4-3|16|.|TRBJ1-2
TGCGCCAGCAGCCAAGATACAGGGTTTAATATGGTTGGCTACACCTTC
CASSQDTGFNMVGYTF
>many|TRBV3-1|16|TRBD2|TRBJ2-7
TGTGCCAGCAGCCACGTACTAGCGGGGGGGCAGGGCGAGCAGTACTTC
CASSHVLAGGQGEQYF
>many|TRBV7-2|15|TRBD2|TRBJ2-1
TGTGCCAGCAGCTTAATAGCGGGGGGCTTGAATGAGCAGTTCTTC
CASSLIAGGLNEQFF
>many|TRBV18|16|.|TRBJ2-3
TGTGCCAGCTCACCAAGGCCCGGAGCGGGCACAGATACGCAGTATTTT
CASSPRPGAGTDTQYF
>.|TRBV19|15|.|TRBJ1-6
TGTGCCAGTAGTGGCTCCCCAGGGCTAAATTCACCCCTCCACTTT
CASSGSPGLNSPLHF
>.|TRBV2|13|.|TRBJ2-7
TGTGCCAGCAGGGGGACGGATTCCTACGAGCAGTACTTC
CASRGTDSYEQYF
>.|TRBV6-5|13|.|TRBJ1-2
TGTGCCAGCAGTCCGGCACTATTCTATGGCTACACCTTC
CASSPALFYGYTF
>many|TRBV6-1|15|TRBD2|TRBJ2-5
TGTGCCAGCAGTCGGAGCGGGGGGGCAGAGGAGACCCAGTACTTC
CASSRSGGAEETQYF
>many|TRBV5-6|14|.|TRBJ1-2
TGTGCCAGCAGCTTGGTACGCCAGAACTATGGCTACACCTTC
CASSLVRQNYGYTF
>few|TRBV19|16|TRBD2|TRBJ2-3
TGTGCCAGTAGTCCGCAACGCGGGGGTATCACAGATACGCAGTATTTT
CASSPQRGGITDTQYF
>many|TRBV10-3|13|TRBD1|TRBJ1-2
TGTGCCATCAGGTCAGGGGGCGACTATGGCTACACCTTC
CAIRSGGDYGYTF
>.|TRBV28|14|TRBD1|TRBJ1-1
TGTGCCAGCAGTTTACAGGGGGTGTTAACTGAAGCTTTCTTT
CASSLQGVLTEAFF
>many|TRBV11-2|14|.|TRBJ1-2
TGTGCCAGCAGCTTATGGGCGCCTAACTATGGCTACACCTTC
CASSLWAPNYGYTF
>.|TRBV20-1|15|TRBD2|TRBJ2-7
TGCAGTGCTAGAGATTTTAGACTAGCCCGCTACGAGCAGTACTTC
CSARDFRLARYEQYF
>.|TRBV30|12|.|TRBJ1-1
TGTGCCTGGAGACAGGCGAACACTGAAGCTTTCTTT
CAWRQANTEAFF
>.|TRBV30|12|.|TRBJ2-7
TGTGCCTGGAGTGCCGGGTTGTACGAGCAGTACTTC
CAWSAGLYEQYF
>.|TRBV7-2|14|TRBD1|TRBJ2-7
TGTGCCAGCAGCTGGGGACAGAGAACCTACGAGCAGTACTTC
CASSWGQRTYEQYF
>many|TRBV11-2|15|.|TRBJ2-5
TGTGCCAGCAGCTTAGACTCCGGGTTGGAAGAGACCCAGTACTTC
CASSLDSGLEETQYF
>few|TRBV7-8|14|.|TRBJ2-7
TGTGCCAGCAGCTTAGAACAGGGCCTGAACGAGCAGTACTTC
CASSLEQGLNEQYF
>.|TRBV4-1|16|TRBD1|TRBJ1-1
TGCGCCAGCAGCCAGGTGGCTGGACAGGGGAACACTGAAGCTTTCTTT
CASSQVAGQGNTEAFF
>few|TRBV14|15|.|TRBJ2-1
TGTGCCAGCAGCCAAAACGGGGGAACCTACAATGAGCAGTTCTTC
CASSQNGGTYNEQFF
>.|TRBV7-9|15|.|TRBJ2-1
TGTGCCAGCAGCTTAGAGGGGGAGCAGTATAATGAGCAGTTCTTC
CASSLEGEQYNEQFF
>many|TRBV7-9|13|.|TRBJ1-1
TGTGCCAGCAGCTTAGACGTCGGAGAAATGGCTTTCTTT
CASSLDVGEMAFF
>many|TRBV3-1|16|TRBD2|TRBJ2-5
TGTGCCAGCAGCCAAGGCGGCGCGGGGGTGGGGGAGACCCAGTACTTC
CASSQGGAGVGETQYF
>.|TRBV7-2|16|.|TRBJ1-5
TGTGCCAGCAGCTTAGCCGCGCGGCAGGGCGATCAGCCCCAGCATTTT
CASSLAARQGDQPQHF
>.|TRBV20-1|14|TRBD2|TRBJ2-1
TGCAGTGCTAGAGCCGGCGGACTAGCGAGTGAGCAGTTCTTC
CSARAGGLASEQFF
>few|TRBV6-5|16|TRBD1|TRBJ1-6
TGTGCCAGCAGTTACTCCTTGGGACAGAATAATTCACCCCTCCACTTT
CASSYSLGQNNSPLHF
>few|TRBV29-1|11|.|TRBJ2-3
TGCAGCGTTGCGACTACCGATACGCAGTATTTT
CSVATTDTQYF
>many|TRBV20-1|13|.|TRBJ2-5
TGCAGTGCTAGTGGACCGGGAGAGAATCAGGAGTACTTC
CSASGPGENQEYF
>few|TRBV6-6|17|TRBD1|TRBJ2-3
TGTGCCAGCGACGTCACGGACAGGCGGCCCTCCACAGATACGCAGTATTTT
CASDVTDRRPSTDTQYF
>.|TRBV29-1|11|.|TRBJ1-2
TGCAGCGGTGGACAGCGCTATGGCTACACCTTC
CSGGQRYGYTF
>few|TRBV4-3|14|.|TRBJ1-4
TGCGCCAGCAGCCAAGATCCCGGGAACGAAAAACTGTTTTTT
CASSQDPGNEKLFF
>.|TRBV4-1|15|TRBD1|TRBJ1-2
TGCGCCAGCGGAACCGGACAGGGTGAAAACTATGGCTACACCTTC
CASGTGQGENYGYTF
>few|TRBV12-3/TRBV12-4|16|.|TRBJ1-1
TGTGCCAGCAGTTTATCCGGGCTAGGGATGAACACTGAATCTTTCTTT
CASSLSGLGMNTESFF
>many|TRBV9|14|.|TRBJ2-7
TGTGCCAGCAGCGTAGGGACGGCCTCCTACGAGCAGTACTTC
CASSVGTASYEQYF
>.|TRBV20-1|14|.|TRBJ1-6
TGCAGTGCTACAAGGGACGGTGGGCATTCACCCCTCCACTTT
CSATRDGGHSPLHF
>few|TRBV21-1|17|.|TRBJ1-2
TGTGCCAGCAGGCTAAAAGGGGGGACAGGGAAAAACTATGGCTACACCTTC
CASRLKGGTGKNYGYTF
>many|TRBV29-1|14|TRBD1|TRBJ2-1
TGCAGCGGCACCGGGACAGGGACCCGTGATGAGCAGTTCTTC
CSGTGTGTRDEQFF
>many|TRBV6-5|15|.|TRBJ2-4
TGTGCCAGCAGTACGAATCCCTTAGCCAAAAACATTCAGTACTTC
CASSTNPLAKNIQYF
>.|TRBV20-1|16|.|TRBJ1-5
TGCAGTGCTAGAAGTCAAGGGCAGGGAGGAGGTCAGCCCCAGCATTTT
CSARSQGQGGGQPQHF
>.|TRBV7-2|14|.|TRBJ2-7
TGTGCCAGCAGCTTAGTTCGGACAGCCTGGGAGCAGTACTTC
CASSLVRTAWEQYF
>.|TRBV4-2|17|TRBD1|TRBJ1-6
TGTGCCAGCAGCCAACCGGGACAGGCCAACTATAATTCACTCCTCCACTTT
CASSQPGQANYNSLLHF
>.|TRBV6-2/TRBV6-3|18|TRBD1|TRBJ1-1
TGTGCCAGCAGTTACTCGTCGGGGACAGGGGTGGGGAACACTGAAGCTTTCTTT
CASSYSSGTGVGNTEAFF
>.|TRBV4-3|14|.|TRBJ1-2
TGCGCCAGCAGCCAAGCGGAGGGGCGCTATGGTTACGCCTTC
CASSQAEGRYGYAF
>many|TRBV6-5|17|TRBD2|TRBJ2-1
TGTGCCAGCAGTTCTGGGACTAGCGGGGGGGCGGGTCTGGAGCAGTTCTTC
CASSSGTSGGAGLEQFF